This T cell receptor (beta chain) was identified in a study of T cell responses to AZD1222 COVID-19 vaccine. As regards this clone: Its antigen is currently unknown.

The CDR3 sequence is 14 residues long. Germline CDR1 and CDR2: SNHLY and FYNNEI. The junction had 7 bases not matched to a gene; V was cut back by 4 bases and J by 5 bases. The protocol was immunoSEQ multiplex PCR, while the TCRdb copy is restricted to in-frame clones and leaves out a portion. The sample lists some 65,000 clones; around 79% were seen once. Study-wide points: Breadth and depth of Spike-specific TCRs rose after two AZD1222 doses. No day 14 peak samples; only post-peak repertoires were characterized. The donor cohort was predominantly white British with a female majority, and clonal diversity may have been underestimated.

The source of this sequence is an adult in good health. The chain combines TRBV2 with TRBJ2-7; TRBD1 agrees at 8 bases. Sequencing was performed on peripheral blood, taken on day 0 of MenACWY control vaccination. CDR3 loop: CASSVDRGVDEQYF. In nucleotides, the CDR3 is TGTGCCAGCAGTGTAGACAGGGGTGTCGACGAGCAGTACTTC.